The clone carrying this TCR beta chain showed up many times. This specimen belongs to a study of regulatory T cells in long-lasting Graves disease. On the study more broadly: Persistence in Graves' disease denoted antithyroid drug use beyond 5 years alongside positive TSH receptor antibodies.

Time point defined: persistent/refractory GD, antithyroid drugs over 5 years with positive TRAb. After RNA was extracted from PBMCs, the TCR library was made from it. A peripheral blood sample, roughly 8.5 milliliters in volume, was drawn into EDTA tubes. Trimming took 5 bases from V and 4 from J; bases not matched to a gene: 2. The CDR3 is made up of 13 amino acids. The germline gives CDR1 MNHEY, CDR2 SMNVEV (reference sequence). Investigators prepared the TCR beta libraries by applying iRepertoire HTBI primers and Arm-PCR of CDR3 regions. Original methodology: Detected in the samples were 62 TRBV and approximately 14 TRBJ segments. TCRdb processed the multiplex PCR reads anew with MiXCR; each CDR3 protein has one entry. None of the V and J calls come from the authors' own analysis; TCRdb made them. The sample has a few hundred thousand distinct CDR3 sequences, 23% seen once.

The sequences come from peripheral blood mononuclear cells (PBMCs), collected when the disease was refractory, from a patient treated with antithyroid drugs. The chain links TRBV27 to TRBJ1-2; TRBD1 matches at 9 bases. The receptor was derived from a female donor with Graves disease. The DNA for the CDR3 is TGTGCCAGCAGTGTGACAGGGGGCTATGGCTACACCTTC. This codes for CASSVTGGYGYTF.